What follows are 23 T cell receptor beta chains derived from one specimen sequenced in a study of tumor and adjacent non-tumor tissue in lung cancer. Three rounds of nested PCR, following a modified ARM-PCR protocol, produced the TCRbeta library. In TCRdb, the multiplex PCR reads were re-called with MiXCR into one record per CDR3 protein. Here the sample spans approximately 100,000 distinct CDR3 sequences, about 61% being singletons. The template was RNA from unsorted bulk tissue. Distant lung tissue was collected more than 3 cm away from the tumor edge. Sequencing was done on a sample of distant non-tumor lung tissue. The receptors derive from a man aged 55 to 69 with non-small cell lung cancer.

Comments on this clonotype: This could be a read error, since a much larger clone is one nucleotide away. The CDR3 spells CASREQRASYEQYF. Written as DNA, the CDR3 is TGTGCCAGCAGGGAGCAGAGGGCCTCCTACGAGCAGTACTTC. This chain links TRBV6-2 or TRBV6-3 with TRBJ2-7, with a possible D match to TRBD2 (5 bases). Between the trimmed V and J ends, which lost 6 bases and 0 bases, there was a span of 12 bases. Germline CDR1 MNHEY, CDR2 SVGEGT. The CDR3 consists of 14 residues.

This clonotype was seen many times. The chain has TRBV30 and TRBJ1-2; TRBD1 matches at 8 bases. V lost 3 bases to trimming and J lost 2 bases; unmatched junction nucleotides: 5. The CDR3 runs to 14 residues. The germline V gene has CDR1 GTSNPN and CDR2 SVGIG (reference sequence). The CDR3 reads CAWRGRTGNYGYTF. The CDR3 bases are TGTGCCTGGAGAGGGCGGACAGGGAACTATGGCTACACCTTC.

Details on this clonotype: Since a much larger clone is just one base distant, this may be a read error. The gene calls are TRBV4-2 and TRBJ2-7, with TRBD2 as a possible D gene (7 bases). The CDR3 contains 17 residues. Germline CDR1 LGHNA, CDR2 YNFKEQ. The CDR3 is CARSQVPGGTTFYEQYF. CDR3 DNA sequence: TGTGCCAGGAGCCAAGTCCCCGGGGGGACAACCTTCTACGAGCAGTACTTC.

Concerning this clonotype: A read error may explain this, as a much larger clone is one base away. V gene TRBV2 combines with J gene TRBJ1-1; no clear D. The germline V and J ends were trimmed by 7 bases and 0 bases, with 12 bases remaining between them. CDR3 size: 14 residues. Germline CDR1 SNHLY, CDR2 FYNNEI. As DNA, the CDR3 is TGTGCCAGCATAGGAGACCCCATGAACACTGAAGCTTTCTTT. Translation gives CASIGDPMNTEAFF.

Ten or more counts support this clonotype. One junction end disagrees with the germline gene, perhaps due to a read error. The chain has TRBV6-5 and TRBJ1-1; D is undetermined. Germline V gene sequence: CDR1 MNHEY, CDR2 SVGAGI. The CDR3 length is 14 residues. Written as DNA, the CDR3 is TGTGCCAGCACCAAGGGTAAGGACGTCTCTGAAGCTCTCTTT. Protein sequence: CASTKGKDVSEALF.

The chain uses TRBV7-9 and TRBJ1-3; D may be TRBD1 (5 bases). With 5 bases removed from V and 0 bases from J, the gap between germline ends came to 14 bases. Germline CDR1 is SEHNR and CDR2 is FQNEAQ (reference sequence). The CDR3 runs 16 residues. The CDR3: CASSPLTGSSGNTIYF. CDR3 in DNA: TGTGCCAGCAGCCCTTTAACAGGTTCCTCTGGAAACACCATATATTTT. Drawing the rest from reference TRBV7-9 and TRBJ1-3, the complete variable domain is DTGVSQNPRHKITKRGQNVTFRCDPISEHNRLYWYRQTLGQGPEFLTYFQNEAQLEKSRLLSDRFSAERPKGSFSTLEIQRTEQGDSAMYLCASSPLTGSSGNTIYFGEGSWLTVV.

Remarks on this clonotype: A much larger clone sits a single nucleotide away, making a read error possible. This chain links TRBV14 with TRBJ2-1, with TRBD2 matching 13 bases. The CDR3 consists of 18 residues. The germline gives CDR1 SGHDN, CDR2 FVKESK. The CDR3 sequence: CASSPGLAGPWSYNDQFF. The CDR3 DNA follows: TGTGCCAGCAGCCCGGGACTAGCGGGGCCGTGGTCCTACAATGATCAGTTCTTC.

A remark on this clonotype: One end of the junction is discordant with germline, which a read error may explain. V gene TRBV4-1 combines with J gene TRBJ1-5; no definite D call. The CDR3 extends over 15 amino acids. CDR1 and CDR2 (germline): MGHRA, YSYEKL. The CDR3 here is CASSQDMWSNQPQDF. CDR3 in DNA: TGCGCCAGCAGCCAAGATATGTGGAGCAATCAGCCCCAGGATTTT.

This clonotype came up many times. The CDR3 DNA sequence: TGTGCCAGCAGGGTCGGGGGCGAAGGCGGGGAGCTGTTTTTT. This gives the protein CASRVGGEGGELFF. This chain joins TRBV2 and TRBJ2-2; the D gene could be TRBD1 or TRBD2 (6 bases each). The ends were cut back, 6 bases at V and 7 bases at J, with 15 bases in the middle. Germline V gene sequence: CDR1 SNHLY, CDR2 FYNNEI. There are 14 residues in the CDR3.

This clonotype was counted ten times or more. This chain uses TRBV6-2 or TRBV6-3 with TRBJ2-5, with TRBD2 identical over 11 bases. V was pared by 4 bases and J by 1 base, with 5 bases of the junction left unmatched. Germline V gene sequence: CDR1 MNHEY, CDR2 SVGEGT. The CDR3 totals 16 residues. CDR3 sequence reads: CASSWTGTSGQETQYF. For the CDR3, the DNA is TGTGCCAGCAGTTGGACCGGGACTAGCGGCCAAGAGACCCAGTACTTC.

This clonotype showed up just a few times. Compared with germline, one end of the junction differs, possibly owing to a read error. The rearrangement uses TRBV10-3 and TRBJ2-1, with 9 bases aligning to TRBD1. The germline V gene encodes CDR1 ENHRY and CDR2 SYGVKD. The CDR3 runs to 16 residues. CDR3: CAISETLTGGFNEQLF. For the CDR3, the DNA is TGTGCCATCAGCGAGACCCTTACAGGGGGCTTCAATGAGCAGCTCTTC.

The chain joins TRBV12-3 or TRBV12-4 to TRBJ1-5; D is unclear. V was shortened by 7 bases and J by 8 bases, with 15 bases between the two germline ends. CDR3 length: 13 residues. The CDR3 DNA is TGTGCCAGCACTGCACAGAATAATAAGCCCCAGCATTTT. Its translation: CASTAQNNKPQHF.

This clonotype was seen just once. The junction departs from germline at one end; a sequencing error may be responsible. The genes are TRBV4-1 and TRBJ2-1; D gene ambiguous. The CDR3 is 11 amino acids. Germline V gene data show CDR1 as MGHRA and CDR2 as YSYEKL. This CDR3 is CASSQVNEQFF. In DNA, the CDR3 is TGCGCTAGCAGCCAAGTGAATGAGCAGTTCTTC.

This clonotype was found once. A much larger clone is a single base away; this may be a read error. The V gene is TRBV20-1, the J gene TRBJ2-1; D gene uncertain. The CDR3 runs to 11 residues. The germline V gene encodes CDR1 DFQATT and CDR2 SNEGSKA (reference sequence). In DNA form, the CDR3 reads TGCATTGTTCCGAGGCACGATGAGCAGTTCTTC. Translated, it gives CIVPRHDEQFF.

On this clonotype: One end of the junction fails to match germline, which may point to a read error. The genes are TRBV6-5 and TRBJ2-5; 7 bases map to TRBD2. The CDR3 length is 14 residues. Germline V gene data show CDR1 as MNHEY and CDR2 as SVGAGI. CDR3 DNA sequence: TGCGCCGGCAGTTACCTAGCGGAACAAGAGACCCAGTACTTC. This translates into CAGSYLAEQETQYF.

The chain carries TRBV6-6 and TRBJ2-2; 11 bases are shared with TRBD2. Per germline, CDR1 MNHNY and CDR2 SVGAGI (reference sequence). This CDR3 is 17 amino acids long. After removal of 5 bases from V and 8 bases from J, the junction contained 13 bases not matched to a gene. CDR3 nucleotides: TGTGCCAGCAGTCCCGGACTAGCGGGCCACCTTTGGGGGGAGCTGTTTTTT. As protein: CASSPGLAGHLWGELFF.

This clonotype was picked up one time. This may stem from a read error, because a much larger clone lies one nucleotide away. CDR3 region: CTSQKGGGAVRPYEQYF. The CDR3 DNA is TGTACCAGTCAGAAGGGGGGAGGAGCGGTCCGGCCCTACGAGCAGTACTTC. V and J are TRBV12-3 or TRBV12-4 and TRBJ2-7; possibly TRBD1 or TRBD2 for D (6 bases each). The CDR3 loop spans 17 amino acids.

On this clonotype: Relative to the germline gene, one junction end is altered; a read error may explain this. CDR3 region: CASLTTGGASFNSSLHF. Written as DNA, the CDR3 is TGTGCCAGCTTGACAACAGGGGGAGCCTCCTTTAATTCATCCCTCCACTTT. The chain is built from TRBV6-6 and TRBJ1-6, with 8 positions matching TRBD1. Germline loops: CDR1 MNHNY, CDR2 SVGAGI (reference sequence). The CDR3 extends over 17 amino acids.

V is TRBV6-5 and J is TRBJ2-3; D is unclear. This CDR3 has 14 amino acids. Trimming took 5 bases from V and 1 from J, leaving 10 bases between them. CDR1 and CDR2 (germline): MNHEY, SVGAGI. The CDR3 here is CASSARTGTDTQYF. CDR3 DNA: TGTGCCAGCAGTGCAAGAACGGGCACAGATACGCAGTATTTT.

Concerning this clonotype itself: The junction departs from germline at one end; a sequencing error may be responsible. The V and J genes are TRBV12-3 or TRBV12-4 and TRBJ2-7; 8 bases agree with TRBD2. The CDR3 is 15 amino acids. The CDR3 nucleotides are TGTGCCAGCAGCTTGTCCGGGACTAGACCGTCCGAGCAGTGCTTC. Translating it yields CASSLSGTRPSEQCF.

The gene calls are TRBV11-3 and TRBJ2-3; no definite D call. Germline V CDR1 and CDR2: SGHNT, YENEEA. The CDR3 consists of 13 residues. The CDR3 protein is CVNSLDGTDTQYF. CDR3 nucleotides: TGTGTCAACAGCTTAGACGGTACAGATACGCAGTATTTT.

As for this clonotype: Lacking the conserved final phenylalanine or tryptophan, this CDR3 likely reflects a read error. This chain connects TRBV25-1 to TRBJ2-7; possibly TRBD2 for D (5 bases). In germline, CDR1 is MGHDK, CDR2 SYGVNS. Trimming stripped 6 bases from V and 2 bases from J, with 14 bases between. The CDR3 is 14 residues long. Here the CDR3 DNA reads TGTGCCAGCAGCGATAGGGCGGGTACCTACGAGCAGTACTAT. This gives the protein CASSDRAGTYEQYY.

A remark on this clonotype: Since a much larger clone is just one base distant, this may be a read error. The chain joins TRBV4-2 to TRBJ1-1; unclear D gene. Per germline, CDR1 LGHNA and CDR2 YNFKEQ. The CDR3 spans 12 residues. This CDR3 is CASGQEEVEAFF. The DNA of the CDR3 is TGTGCCAGCGGCCAAGAAGAGGTGGAAGCTTTCTTT.